The rows below give T cell receptor beta chains drawn from one sample of a study of blood T cell repertoires in COVID-19. Data came from immunoSEQ multiplex PCR; TCRdb stores just in-frame clones and leaves some out. Of roughly 35,000 clones in the sample, 85% to 95% were seen once. Sequencing was carried out using peripheral blood. Every receptor here comes from a human donor in a cohort sampled during active COVID-19. The CDR3 runs from the conserved cysteine through the conserved F or W. Size is stated for part of the rows, as once, few or many counts, or as a class when the clone is expanded.

>TRBJ2-5|TRBV6-5|NA
CASMAGGQYQETQYF
>TRBJ1-5|TRBV19|NA
CASMTGYQPQHF
>TRBJ1-1|TRBV27|NA
CASSLDRGITEAFF
>TRBJ1-1|TRBV9|NA
CASSVSTGGGTEAFF
>TRBJ2-1|TRBV10-1|NA
CASSESTSGASYNEQFF
>TRBJ2-3|TRBV27|NA
CASTTGTSSWDTQYF
>TRBJ1-5|TRBV30|NA
CAWSNQVNQPQHF
>TRBJ1-4|TRBV28|NA
CASSSGDRGEKLFF
>TRBJ1-4|TRBV5-6|NA
CASSAGLNNEKLFF
>TRBJ2-3|TRBV19|NA
CASSIVRTSGRPDTQYF
>TRBJ1-6|TRBV14|NA
CASSQYGTGGSPLHF
>TRBJ2-1|TRBV5-1|NA
CASSSTTSGGRQFF
>TRBJ2-5|TRBV2|NA
CASRQQETQYF
>TRBJ2-5|TRBV4-1|NA
CASSQPRTSGKETQYF
>TRBJ1-2|TRBV6-6|NA
CASSGQFSNYGYTF
>TRBJ2-2|TRBV3-1/TRBV3-2|NA
CASSQAGGGETGELFF
>TRBJ1-3|TRBV9|NA
CASGTASGNTIYF
>TRBJ1-2|TRBV2|NA
CASISDRGPYGYTF
>TRBJ2-1|TRBV15|NA
CATSRGTSGSYNEQFF
>TRBJ2-2|TRBV10-1|once
CASAGTGVTGELFF
>TRBJ1-3|TRBV6-1|NA
CASSEGAFSGNTIYF
>TRBJ1-5|TRBV6-2/TRBV6-3|once
CASSSRVQPQHF
>TRBJ2-5|TRBV3-1/TRBV3-2|NA
CASSLPAGGQETQYF
>TRBJ2-7|TRBV5-1|NA
CASSLGTEYEQYF
>TRBJ1-2|TRBV19|NA
CASSTSQANYGYTF
>TRBJ2-7|TRBV4-1|once
CASSPGGGGASYEQYF
>TRBJ2-5|TRBV5-1|NA
CASSLNGETQYF
>TRBJ2-7|TRBV5-6|NA
CASSLVQGFYEQYF
>TRBJ1-2|TRBV6-5|NA
CACRDRGDGYTF
>TRBJ1-6|TRBV6-5|NA
CASSYRTPRIHPLHF
>TRBJ2-3|TRBV3-1/TRBV3-2|few
CASSQRGLTDTQYF
>TRBJ1-2|TRBV20-1|NA
CSASEGPVPYGYTF
>TRBJ2-3|TRBV5-4|NA
CASRSSPRDTQYF
>TRBJ2-5|TRBV20-1|NA
CSASRQGEETQYF
>TRBJ2-3|TRBV6-5|NA
CASPIGTSTDTQYF
>TRBJ2-5|TRBV7-9|NA
CASTGRGQETQYF
>TRBJ2-3|TRBV11-2|NA
CASSHYRGSSTDTQYF
>TRBJ2-7|TRBV5-1|NA
CASSKYQPGQGYEQYF
>TRBJ2-7|TRBV2|NA
CASNPQNTYEQYF
>TRBJ1-2|TRBV12-3/TRBV12-4|NA
CASSLAVAGYTF
>TRBJ2-5|TRBV5-1|NA
CASSIGTSEYQETQYF
>TRBJ1-3|TRBV5-1|NA
CASSLFPGENTIYF
>TRBJ2-7|TRBV27|once
CASMGTGHYEQYF
>TRBJ1-2|TRBV6-5|once
CASSYSGRGNGYTF
>TRBJ2-5|TRBV15|NA
CATSRDGQAGQKTQYF
>TRBJ2-7|TRBV27|few
CASSPSGTGFNEQYF
>TRBJ1-1|TRBV7-4|NA
CASSPQTPDPRPGDCTEAFF
>TRBJ1-3|TRBV7-9|NA
CASSRGTNPRDSGNTIYF
>TRBJ1-5|TRBV9|NA
CASSVGDRISFSNQPQHF
>TRBJ2-2|TRBV6-6|NA
CASRLTSGGPTGELFF
>TRBJ2-7|TRBV9|NA
CASTLGTSGRNEQYF